Each of the 6 T cell receptor beta chains below was sequenced from the same sample in a study of lymphopenia after photon versus proton radiotherapy. The assay was immunoSEQ multiplex PCR, and TCRdb's table has in-frame clones only and misses some. The table has about 18,000 clones, about 92% seen once. Sequenced here: peripheral blood, sampled from a patient treated with photon-based radiotherapy. The receptors were sampled from a woman in her 40s with cholangiocarcinoma.

The chain uses TRBV2 and TRBJ1-5; 7 bases agree with TRBD1. J was trimmed by 2 bases and V by 1 base; bases with no gene match: 8. Germline V gene lookup returns CDR1 SNHLY and CDR2 FYNNEI. The CDR3 spans 17 residues. CDR3 DNA: TGTGCCAGCAGTGAAGGGAGAACAGGGGCACGCAATCAGCCCCAGCATTTT. It yields the protein CASSEGRTGARNQPQHF.

The J gene is TRBJ1-1, the V gene TRBV4-2, with TRBD1 matching over 9 bases. The germline V gene has CDR1 LGHNA and CDR2 YNFKEQ. V was pared by 1 base and J by 5 bases, with 2 bases of the junction left unmatched. The CDR3 covers 14 residues. CDR3 nucleotide sequence: TGTGCCAGCAGCCAAGGGGACAGGGATACTGAAGCTTTCTTT. Translating gives CASSQGDRDTEAFF.

The CDR3 loop is CASSPGGTTYEQYF. The CDR3 nucleotides read TGTGCCAGCTCACCGGGCGGGACCACCTACGAGCAGTACTTC. This chain links TRBV18 with TRBJ2-7; TRBD2 is a possible D gene (6 bases). From germline, CDR1 is KGHSH and CDR2 LQKENI. This CDR3 has 14 residues. The V end lost 3 bases, the J end lost 2 bases, and 11 bases lay between the germline ends.

For this clone: One end of the junction is discordant with germline, which a read error may explain. This chain connects TRBV7-9 to TRBJ2-7; D not resolved. The CDR3 covers 11 residues. Germline V gene sequence: CDR1 SEHNR, CDR2 FQNEAQ (reference sequence). The CDR3 region is CAGSFVDEQYF. In nucleotides, the CDR3 is TGTGCCGGCAGCTTTGTAGACGAGCAGTACTTC. The full variable domain, with the rest looked up from reference TRBV7-9 and TRBJ2-7, is DTGVSQNPRHKITKRGQNVTFRCDPISEHNRLYWYRQTLGQGPEFLTYFQNEAQLEKSRLLSDRFSAERPKGSFSTLEIQRTEQGDSAMYLCAGSFVDEQYFGPGTRLTVT.

The chain is built from TRBV2 and TRBJ1-6; TRBD1 might be the D (5 bases). The CDR3 covers 11 residues. The V gene's germline CDR1 is SNHLY and CDR2 FYNNEI. Trimming removed 4 bases at V and 14 bases at J, with 9 bases between. CDR3 in amino acids: CASSGGVALHF. The CDR3 DNA reads TGTGCCAGCAGTGGGGGGGTTGCCCTCCACTTT.

The chain carries TRBV30 and TRBJ2-3, with D perhaps matching TRBD2 (6 bases). The V and J ends lost 1 base and 5 bases respectively, with 7 bases between them. Germline-derived CDR1 and CDR2 are GTSNPN and SVGIG (reference sequence). The CDR3 has 12 amino acids. The CDR3: CAWSGGGDTQYF. Written as DNA, the CDR3 is TGTGCCTGGAGTGGGGGAGGAGATACGCAGTATTTT.